This T cell receptor beta chain derives from a study of blood T cell repertoires in COVID-19. About the research overall: Researchers got acute and convalescent COVID-19 samples from the United States, Italy and Spain. Sample material is recorded as cDNA or gDNA derived from T cells, B-cell-depleted T cells, or PBMCs.

Participants came from fewer than 25 US areas, aged about 18 to 100 years. CDR1 and CDR2 (germline): LGHDT, YNNKEL (reference sequence). This CDR3 has 14 residues. Trimming took 3 bases from V and 6 from J, leaving 13 bases between them. Sequencing was performed with immunoSEQ multiplex PCR; in TCRdb, only in-frame clones are kept and a portion is missing. Among roughly 220,000 clones listed, 75% to 90% were seen once. This chain connects TRBV3-1 (or the pseudogene TRBV3-2) to TRBJ2-3, with a tentative D call TRBD1 (5 bases). The material sequenced was PBMCs or T cells enriched from blood (not recorded which). This TCR was sampled from a woman between 40 and 50 years old with acute COVID-19. CDR3 coding DNA: TGTGCCAGCAGCCACCCAGGGAAGTGGGATACGCAGTATTTT. Translation: CASSHPGKWDTQYF.